What follows is one T cell receptor beta chain and its context. The CDR3 length is 13 residues. In germline, CDR1 is SGHRS, CDR2 YFSETQ. The V and J ends lost 0 bases and 5 bases respectively, with 9 bases between them. The entry originates in a study of cytotoxic CD8 clonotypes in ibrutinib-treated CLL. This table comes from immunoSEQ multiplex PCR, and its TCRdb copy is limited to in-frame clones, with some not included. Among roughly 330,000 clones listed, over 60% were seen once. Material: PBMCs, obtained after 36 months of ibrutinib treatment. The V gene is TRBV5-1, the J gene TRBJ2-7, with D possibly matching TRBD2 (6 bases). The receptor was derived from a human donor with chronic lymphocytic leukemia. The CDR3, as DNA: TGCGCCAGCAGCTTGGTGTGGGAGGACGAGCAGTACTTC. Its protein is CASSLVWEDEQYF.